Each of the 21 T cell receptor beta chains below was sequenced from the same sample in a study of T cell responses to AZD1222 COVID-19 vaccine. Produced via immunoSEQ multiplex PCR; TCRdb's table is partial and in-frame only. The data show tens of thousands of clones, roughly 88% seen once. Sequenced material: peripheral blood, taken on day 0 of AZD1222 vaccination. The receptors derive from an adult in good health.

The J gene is TRBJ2-7, the V gene TRBV7-2; 11 bases align to TRBD1. This CDR3 has 15 residues. V lost 6 bases and J lost 6; bases outside the gene matches: 10. Germline CDR1 SGHTA, CDR2 FQGNSA. The CDR3 bases are TGTGCCAGCAGACCAAGAGGGACAGGGGGGCCCGAGCAGTACTTC. Its translation is CASRPRGTGGPEQYF.

This clone was seen just once. The rearrangement uses TRBV6-2 or TRBV6-3 and TRBJ1-5; no clear D. Germline V gene lookup returns CDR1 MNHEY and CDR2 SVGEGT. CDR3 size: 15 residues. Deletions cut 0 bases from V and 5 bases from J, with 11 bases between. The CDR3 is CASSYSTSGDQPQHF. The DNA of the CDR3 is TGTGCCAGCAGTTACTCCACATCGGGCGATCAGCCCCAGCATTTT.

The genes are TRBV6-5 and TRBJ1-5, with D possibly being TRBD1 (6 bases). From germline, CDR1 is MNHEY and CDR2 SVGAGI. The CDR3 runs to 13 residues. With 6 bases removed from V and 6 bases from J, the gap between germline ends came to 12 bases. The CDR3 nucleotides are TGTGCCAGCAGAGCAGGGGACGGTCAGCCCCAGCATTTT. Encoded protein: CASRAGDGQPQHF.

The chain couples TRBV9 to TRBJ2-2, with D perhaps matching TRBD2 (7 bases). Germline V gene lookup returns CDR1 SGDLS and CDR2 YYNGEE. This CDR3 is built from 16 residues. Trimming pared 4 bases from V and 2 bases from J, leaving 15 bases between. CDR3 region: CASSTKGGTNTGELFF. In DNA form, the CDR3 reads TGTGCCAGCAGCACCAAGGGGGGGACAAACACCGGGGAGCTGTTTTTT.

The CDR3 reads CASSFTGNEQYF. The CDR3 DNA reads TGTGCCAGCAGTTTTACAGGGAACGAGCAGTACTTC. The V gene is TRBV25-1, the J gene TRBJ2-7, with D perhaps TRBD1 (6 bases). Germline CDR1 is MGHDK and CDR2 is SYGVNS. Trimming stripped 5 bases from V and 5 bases from J, with 10 bases between. This CDR3 region has 12 residues.

This chain links TRBV7-3 with TRBJ2-3; 11 bases fit TRBD1. The CDR3 contains 14 residues. CDR1 and CDR2 (germline): SGHTA, FQGTGA. Unmatched junction bases numbered 3, after V lost 5 bases and J lost 5 bases. CDR3 DNA: TGTGCCAGCAGCCCCGGGACAGGGGGAGATACGCAGTATTTT. As protein: CASSPGTGGDTQYF.

This chain connects TRBV19 to TRBJ1-6; D uncertain. Deletions cut 6 bases from V and 9 bases from J, with 12 bases between. The CDR3 totals 13 residues. Germline CDR1 and CDR2: LNHDA and SQIVND (reference sequence). The CDR3, as DNA: TGTGCCAGTAGGGGAACCCGAGGTTCACCCCTCCACTTT. Residues: CASRGTRGSPLHF.

The V gene is TRBV10-2, the J gene TRBJ1-4; 9 nucleotides match TRBD1. After removal of 3 bases from V and 0 bases from J, the junction contained 5 bases not matched to a gene. The germline V gene has CDR1 WSHSY and CDR2 SAAADI. The CDR3 extends over 17 amino acids. CDR3 sequence: CASSEGTGRATNEKLFF. CDR3 in DNA: TGCGCCAGCAGTGAAGGGACAGGGAGAGCAACTAATGAAAAACTGTTTTTT.

This sequence joins TRBV6-6 and TRBJ1-5; a possible D gene is TRBD1 (5 bases). Trimming shortened V by 4 bases and J by 5 bases, and 15 bases separated the two germline ends. Germline-derived CDR1 and CDR2 are MNHNY and SVGAGI (reference sequence). The CDR3 covers 15 residues. CDR3 in amino acids: CASSSPGGVDQPQHF. Here the CDR3 DNA reads TGTGCCAGCAGTTCTCCAGGAGGGGTAGATCAGCCCCAGCATTTT.

The chain is built from TRBV29-1 and TRBJ2-1; 11 nucleotides align to TRBD2. This CDR3 has 15 amino acids. The germline V gene encodes CDR1 SQVTM and CDR2 ANQGSEA. V was clipped by 3 bases and J by 6 bases; unmatched bases: 7. DNA for the CDR3: TGCAGCGTTGATACGGGACTAGCGGAGTTCAATGAGCAGTTCTTC. It specifies CSVDTGLAEFNEQFF.

This clone occurred once. V and J are TRBV7-6 and TRBJ1-2; D is possibly TRBD1 (5 bases). The CDR3 sequence is 16 residues long. CDR1 and CDR2 (germline): SGHVS, FNYEAQ. Trimming took off 5 bases at V and 6 bases at J, with 22 bases between the two ends. The CDR3 spells CASSNIPDKSRDGYTF. The CDR3 DNA sequence: TGTGCCAGCAGCAACATCCCGGACAAGTCAAGGGATGGCTACACCTTC.

The rearrangement links TRBV23-1 to TRBJ1-1; tentative D call: TRBD1 (6 bases). TRBV23-1 is labeled an ORF, and its function is uncertain. The ends were cut back, 0 bases at V and 5 bases at J, with 19 bases in the middle. CDR3 length: 17 residues. CDR3 region: CASSQSKRRGAKTEAFF. The DNA for the CDR3 is TGCGCCAGCAGTCAATCGAAGCGCCGGGGGGCGAAAACTGAAGCTTTCTTT.

The rearrangement uses TRBV7-2 and TRBJ1-1; tentative D call: TRBD1 (6 bases). The V gene's germline CDR1 is SGHTA and CDR2 FQGNSA. V lost 5 bases and J 10 bases, leaving 20 bases between the germline ends. This CDR3 has 14 residues. CDR3 coding DNA: TGTGCCAGCAGCCCAACCGGGGGCCAGGGGAGAGCTTTCTTT. Its translation: CASSPTGGQGRAFF.

V is TRBV18 and J is TRBJ2-7, with 7 bases lining up with TRBD2. This CDR3 contains 14 residues. After removal of 6 bases from V and 5 bases from J, the junction contained 10 bases not matched to a gene. Germline-derived CDR1 and CDR2 are KGHSH and LQKENI. The CDR3 loop reads CASSAGLVGNEQYF. The DNA of the CDR3 is TGTGCCAGCTCTGCTGGACTAGTGGGAAACGAGCAGTACTTC.

This clone was detected once. The chain couples TRBV7-3 to TRBJ2-3, with TRBD2 as a possible D gene (5 bases). Trimming cost V 2 bases and J 8 bases, with 14 bases left between them. The V gene's germline CDR1 is SGHTA and CDR2 FQGTGA. This CDR3 is built from 14 residues. The CDR3 DNA follows: TGTGCCAGCAGCTTAGACCTAGCTCCCTTTACGCAGTATTTT. Amino acids: CASSLDLAPFTQYF.

This chain's CDR3 is CASSQDRDKNTGELFF. The CDR3 DNA reads as TGTGCCAGCAGCCAAGACCGGGACAAGAACACCGGGGAGCTGTTTTTT. The chain uses TRBV3-1 (or the pseudogene TRBV3-2) and TRBJ2-2; D possibly corresponds to TRBD1 (6 bases). Between the trimmed V and J ends, which lost 0 bases and 1 base, there was a span of 9 bases. Looked up from germline, CDR1 is LGHDT and CDR2 is YNNKEL (reference sequence). The CDR3 has 16 residues.

This rearrangement joins TRBV5-4 to TRBJ1-1, with D tentatively TRBD1 (6 bases). Germline V gene sequence: CDR1 SGHNT, CDR2 YYREEE (reference sequence). V was cut by 2 bases and J by 5 bases, with 13 bases left in between. The CDR3 totals 14 residues. The DNA of the CDR3 is TGTGCCAGCAGCTTTTCGGGGGCGATTACTGAAGCTTTCTTT. It is translated as CASSFSGAITEAFF.

The genes are TRBV3-1 (or the pseudogene TRBV3-2) and TRBJ2-7; D remains unclear. Looked up from germline, CDR1 is LGHDT and CDR2 is YNNKEL (reference sequence). CDR3 length: 12 amino acids. Trimming cost V 1 base and J 1 base, with 2 bases left between them. The CDR3 DNA reads TGTGCCAGCAGCCAAGTATCCTACGAGCAGTACTTC. It specifies CASSQVSYEQYF.

V gene TRBV15 combines with J gene TRBJ2-7; weak D call: TRBD2 (5 bases). This CDR3 has 14 amino acids. Trimming took 3 bases from V and 3 from J, leaving 12 bases between them. Germline assignment: CDR1 LNHNV and CDR2 YYDKDF (reference sequence). The CDR3 nucleotides read TGTGCCACCAGCAGGGCGGGCACCTTCTACGAGCAGTACTTC. It codes for CATSRAGTFYEQYF.

The gene calls are TRBV27 and TRBJ2-5; 9 nucleotides agree with TRBD1. The V segment lost 6 bases and the J segment 3 bases; nucleotides outside the gene matches: 8. The CDR3 length is 15 residues. CDR1 and CDR2 (germline): MNHEY, SMNVEV (reference sequence). The CDR3 region has the DNA TGTGCCAGCAGCCGGGGACAGGGATGGGAAGAGACCCAGTACTTC. Amino acid sequence: CASSRGQGWEETQYF.

The chain links TRBV18 to TRBJ2-7; possibly TRBD1 or TRBD2 for D (5 bases each). The CDR3 length is 15 residues. The ends were cut back, 3 bases at V and 4 bases at J, with 16 bases in the middle. CDR1 is KGHSH, CDR2 LQKENI, per germline. As DNA, the CDR3 is TGTGCCAGCTCACCCTTTGGGGGAAATGGGTACGAGCAGTACTTC. Amino acids: CASSPFGGNGYEQYF.